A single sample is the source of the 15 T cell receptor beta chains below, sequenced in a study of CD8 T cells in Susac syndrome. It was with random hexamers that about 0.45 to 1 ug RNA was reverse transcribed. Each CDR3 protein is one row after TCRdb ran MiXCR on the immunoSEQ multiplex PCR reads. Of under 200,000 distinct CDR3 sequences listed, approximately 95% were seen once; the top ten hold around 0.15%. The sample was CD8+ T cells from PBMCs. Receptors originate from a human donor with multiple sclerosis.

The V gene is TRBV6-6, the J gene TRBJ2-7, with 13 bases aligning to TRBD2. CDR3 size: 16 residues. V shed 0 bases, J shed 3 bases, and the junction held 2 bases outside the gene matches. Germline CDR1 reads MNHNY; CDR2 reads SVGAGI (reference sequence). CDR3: CASSYSGTSGVYEQYF. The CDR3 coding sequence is TGTGCCAGCAGTTACTCAGGGACTAGCGGGGTCTACGAGCAGTACTTC.

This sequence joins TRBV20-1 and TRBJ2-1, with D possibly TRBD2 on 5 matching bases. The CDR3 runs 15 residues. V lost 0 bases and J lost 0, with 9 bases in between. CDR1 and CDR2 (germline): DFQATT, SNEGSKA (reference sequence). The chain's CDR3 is CSARDPRGSYNEQFF. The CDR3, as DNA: TGCAGTGCTAGAGATCCTCGGGGCTCCTACAATGAGCAGTTCTTC.

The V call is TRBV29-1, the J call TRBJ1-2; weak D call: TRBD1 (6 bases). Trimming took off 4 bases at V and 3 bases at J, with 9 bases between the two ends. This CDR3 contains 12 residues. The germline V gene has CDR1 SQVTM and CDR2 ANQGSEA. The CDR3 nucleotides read TGCAGCGTTGCAGGGGAGGACTATGGCTACACCTTC. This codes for CSVAGEDYGYTF.

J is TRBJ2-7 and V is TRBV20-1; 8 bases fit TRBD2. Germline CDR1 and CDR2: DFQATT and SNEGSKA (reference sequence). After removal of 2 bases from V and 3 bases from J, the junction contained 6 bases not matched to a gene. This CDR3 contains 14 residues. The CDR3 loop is CSARRTSNFYEQYF. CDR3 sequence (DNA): TGCAGTGCTAGACGGACTAGCAATTTCTACGAGCAGTACTTC.

Here the CDR3 reads CATSRDRAVVNTIYF. CDR3 bases: TGTGCCACCAGCAGAGATCGGGCGGTAGTAAACACCATATATTTT. The rearrangement joins TRBV15 to TRBJ1-3; D remains unclear. Germline V gene lookup returns CDR1 LNHNV and CDR2 YYDKDF (reference sequence). This CDR3 contains 15 residues. V was clipped by 0 bases and J by 6 bases, with 12 bases between them. The whole variable domain, remainder taken from reference TRBV15 and TRBJ1-3, is DAMVIQNPRYQVTQFGKPVTLSCSQTLNHNVMYWYQQKSSQAPKLLFHYYDKDFNNEADTPDNFQSRRPNTSFCFLDIRSPGLGDTAMYLCATSRDRAVVNTIYFGEGSWLTVV.

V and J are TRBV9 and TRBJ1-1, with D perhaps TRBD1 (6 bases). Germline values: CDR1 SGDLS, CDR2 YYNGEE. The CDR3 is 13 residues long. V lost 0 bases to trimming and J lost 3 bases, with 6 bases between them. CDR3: CASSVEGDTEAFF. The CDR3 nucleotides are TGTGCCAGCAGCGTAGAGGGGGACACTGAAGCTTTCTTT.

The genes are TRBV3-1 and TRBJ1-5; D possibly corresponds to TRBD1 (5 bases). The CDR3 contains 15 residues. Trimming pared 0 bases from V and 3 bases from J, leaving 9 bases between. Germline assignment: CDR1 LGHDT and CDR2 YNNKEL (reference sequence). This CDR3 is CASSQDGDFNQPQHF. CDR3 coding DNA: TGTGCCAGCAGCCAAGACGGGGACTTCAATCAGCCCCAGCATTTT.

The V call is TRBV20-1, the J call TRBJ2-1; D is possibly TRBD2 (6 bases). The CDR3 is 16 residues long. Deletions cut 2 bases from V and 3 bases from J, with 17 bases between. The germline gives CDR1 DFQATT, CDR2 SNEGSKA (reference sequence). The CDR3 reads CSARPRRASDYNEQFF. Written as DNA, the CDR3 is TGCAGTGCTAGACCGCGGCGCGCTAGCGACTACAATGAGCAGTTCTTC.

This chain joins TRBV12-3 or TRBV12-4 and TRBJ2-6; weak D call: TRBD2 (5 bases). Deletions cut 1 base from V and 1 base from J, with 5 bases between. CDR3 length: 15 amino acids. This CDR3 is CASSLGGSGANVLTF. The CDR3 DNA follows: TGTGCCAGCAGTTTAGGAGGGTCTGGGGCCAACGTCCTGACTTTC.

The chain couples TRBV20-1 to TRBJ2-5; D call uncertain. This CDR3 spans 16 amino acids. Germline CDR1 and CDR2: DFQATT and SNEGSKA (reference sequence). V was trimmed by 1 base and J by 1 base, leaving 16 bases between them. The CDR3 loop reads CSARGLASGVQETQYF. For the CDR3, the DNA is TGCAGTGCTAGAGGTCTTGCGAGTGGGGTCCAAGAGACCCAGTACTTC.

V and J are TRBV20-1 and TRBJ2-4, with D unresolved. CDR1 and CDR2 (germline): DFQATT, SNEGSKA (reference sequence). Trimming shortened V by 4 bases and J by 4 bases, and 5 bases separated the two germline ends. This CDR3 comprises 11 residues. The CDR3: CSATEKNIQYF. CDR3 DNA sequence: TGCAGTGCTACGGAAAAAAACATTCAGTACTTC.

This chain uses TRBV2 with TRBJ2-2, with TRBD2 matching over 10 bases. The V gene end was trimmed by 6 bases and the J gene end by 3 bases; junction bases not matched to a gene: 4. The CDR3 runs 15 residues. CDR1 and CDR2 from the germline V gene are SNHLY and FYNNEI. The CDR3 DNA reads TGTGCCAGCAGGGGACTAGCGATGGACACCGGGGAGCTGTTTTTT. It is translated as CASRGLAMDTGELFF.

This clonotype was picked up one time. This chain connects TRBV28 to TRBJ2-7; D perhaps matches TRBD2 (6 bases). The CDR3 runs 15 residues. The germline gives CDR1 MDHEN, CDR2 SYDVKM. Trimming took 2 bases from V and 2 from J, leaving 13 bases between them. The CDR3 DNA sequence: TGTGCCAGCAGTTTACCTTCGGAGGGACCCTACGAGCAGTACTTC. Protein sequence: CASSLPSEGPYEQYF.

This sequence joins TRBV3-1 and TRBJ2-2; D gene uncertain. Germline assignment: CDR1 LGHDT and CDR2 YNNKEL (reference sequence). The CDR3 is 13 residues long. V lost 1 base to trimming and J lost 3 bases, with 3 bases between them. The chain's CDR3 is CASSQADTGELFF. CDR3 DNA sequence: TGTGCCAGCAGCCAAGCGGACACCGGGGAGCTGTTTTTT.

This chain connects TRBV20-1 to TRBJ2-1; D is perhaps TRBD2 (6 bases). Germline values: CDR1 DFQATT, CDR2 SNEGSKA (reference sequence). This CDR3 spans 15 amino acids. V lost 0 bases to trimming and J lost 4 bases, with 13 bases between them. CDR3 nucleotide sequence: TGCAGTGCTAGAGAGCGACTAGTGGGATACAATGAGCAGTTCTTC. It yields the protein CSARERLVGYNEQFF.